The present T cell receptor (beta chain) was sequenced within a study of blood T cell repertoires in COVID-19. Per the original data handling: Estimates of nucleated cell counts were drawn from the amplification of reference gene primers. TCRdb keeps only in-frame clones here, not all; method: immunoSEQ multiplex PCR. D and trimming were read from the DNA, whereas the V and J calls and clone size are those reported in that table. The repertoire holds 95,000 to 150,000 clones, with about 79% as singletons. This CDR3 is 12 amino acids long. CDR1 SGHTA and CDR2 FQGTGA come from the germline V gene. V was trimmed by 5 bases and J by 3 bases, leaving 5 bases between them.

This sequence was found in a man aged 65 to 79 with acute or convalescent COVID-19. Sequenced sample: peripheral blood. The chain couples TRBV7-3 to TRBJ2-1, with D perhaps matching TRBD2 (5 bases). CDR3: CASSRDYNEQFF. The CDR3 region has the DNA TGTGCCAGCAGCCGGGACTACAATGAGCAGTTCTTC.